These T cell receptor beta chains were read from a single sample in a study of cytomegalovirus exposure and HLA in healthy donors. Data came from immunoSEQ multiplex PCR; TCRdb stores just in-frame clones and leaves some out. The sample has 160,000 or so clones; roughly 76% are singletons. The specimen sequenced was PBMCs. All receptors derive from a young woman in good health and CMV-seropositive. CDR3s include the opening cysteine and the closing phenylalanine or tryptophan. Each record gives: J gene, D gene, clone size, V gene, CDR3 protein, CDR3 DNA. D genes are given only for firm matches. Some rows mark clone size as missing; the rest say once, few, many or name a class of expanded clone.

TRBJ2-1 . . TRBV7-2 CASSLFRGRNEQFF TGTGCCAGCAGCTTATTCAGGGGAAGGAATGAGCAGTTCTTC
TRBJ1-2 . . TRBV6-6 CASSYSGQGNGYTF TGTGCCAGCAGTTACTCCGGGCAGGGAAATGGCTACACCTTC
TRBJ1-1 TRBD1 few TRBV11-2 CASSLQGANTEAFF TGTGCCAGCAGTTTACAGGGGGCAAACACTGAAGCTTTCTTT
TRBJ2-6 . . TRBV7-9 CASSLDGLGANVLTF TGTGCCAGCAGCTTAGATGGACTAGGGGCCAACGTCCTGACTTTC
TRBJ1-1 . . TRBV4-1 CASSQRVPPGMNTEAFF TGCGCCAGCAGCCAACGAGTTCCCCCCGGGATGAACACTGAAGCTTTCTTT
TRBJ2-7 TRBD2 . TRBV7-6 CASSQRLAGGFLDEQYF TGTGCCAGCAGCCAGCGACTAGCGGGGGGGTTTCTAGACGAGCAGTACTTC
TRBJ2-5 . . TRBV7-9 CASSTVTGIGETQYF TGTGCCAGCAGCACCGTAACAGGGATAGGAGAGACCCAGTACTTC
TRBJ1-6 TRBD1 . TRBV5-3 CARREKQGACNSPLHF TGTGCCAGACGAGAGAAACAGGGGGCTTGTAATTCACCCCTCCACTTT
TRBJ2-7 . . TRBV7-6 CASSWNRDYEQYF TGTGCCAGCAGCTGGAACAGGGATTACGAGCAGTACTTC
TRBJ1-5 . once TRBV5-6 CASSLASNQPQHF TGTGCCAGCAGCTTAGCCAGCAATCAGCCCCAGCATTTT
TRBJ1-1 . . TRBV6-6 CASSYGSGIEAFF TGTGCCAGCAGTTACGGGTCAGGGATTGAAGCTTTCTTT
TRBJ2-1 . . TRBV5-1 CASSLGGLTSPEQFF TGCGCCAGCAGCTTGGGTGGACTAACTAGTCCTGAGCAGTTCTTC
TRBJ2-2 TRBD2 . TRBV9 CASSVAVGTSGGTGELFF TGTGCCAGCAGCGTAGCTGTAGGGACTAGCGGGGGGACCGGGGAGCTGTTTTTT
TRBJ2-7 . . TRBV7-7 CASSLEGGQEQYF TGTGCCAGCAGCTTAGAAGGAGGACAGGAGCAGTACTTC
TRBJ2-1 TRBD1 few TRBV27 CASSSWDRGNNEQFF TGTGCCAGCAGTTCCTGGGACAGGGGAAACAATGAGCAGTTCTTC
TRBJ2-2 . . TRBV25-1 CASSECDGGDRWTGELFF TGTGCCAGCAGTGAATGCGATGGGGGCGATCGGTGGACCGGGGAGCTGTTTTTT
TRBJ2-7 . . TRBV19 CASSIGTSGYEQYF TGTGCCAGTAGTATAGGTACCAGCGGCTACGAGCAGTACTTC
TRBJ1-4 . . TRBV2 CASSEGQVLTNEKLFF TGTGCCAGCAGTGAAGGGCAGGTTCTGACTAATGAAAAACTGTTTTTT
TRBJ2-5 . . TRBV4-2 CASSQNAGMETQYF TGTGCCAGCAGCCAAAATGCGGGTATGGAGACCCAGTACTTC
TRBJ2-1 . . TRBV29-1 CSAAGTQSYNEQFF TGCAGCGCAGCTGGGACACAGAGCTACAATGAGCAGTTCTTC
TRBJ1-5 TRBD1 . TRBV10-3 CAIGVRDRGGPDQPQHF TGTGCCATCGGGGTTAGGGACAGGGGAGGCCCCGATCAGCCCCAGCATTTT
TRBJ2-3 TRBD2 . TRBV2 CASSRLAGGLDTQYF TGTGCCAGCAGCCGACTAGCGGGGGGGCTAGATACGCAGTATTTT
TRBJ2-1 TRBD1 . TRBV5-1 CASSLGGQGVYYNEQFF TGCGCCAGCAGCTTGGGGGGACAGGGGGTGTACTACAATGAGCAGTTCTTC
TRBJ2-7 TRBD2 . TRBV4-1 CASSQSSRLAGGPGQYF TGCGCCAGCAGCCAATCCAGCAGACTAGCGGGGGGGCCGGGGCAGTACTTC
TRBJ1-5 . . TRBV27 CASSSGPGNQPQHF TGTGCCAGCAGTTCAGGTCCGGGCAATCAGCCCCAGCATTTT
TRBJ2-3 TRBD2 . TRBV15 CATSRASGDTDTQYF TGTGCCACCAGCAGAGCTAGCGGGGATACAGATACGCAGTATTTT
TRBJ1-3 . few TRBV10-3 CAISEPPGGSGNTIYF TGTGCCATCAGTGAGCCACCGGGGGGCTCTGGAAACACCATATATTTT
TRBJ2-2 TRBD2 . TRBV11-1 CASRTSGGAGTGELFF TGTGCCAGCAGGACTAGCGGGGGGGCTGGCACCGGGGAGCTGTTTTTT
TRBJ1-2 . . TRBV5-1 CASSLAQGEGYTF TGCGCCAGCAGCTTGGCGCAGGGCGAAGGCTACACCTTC
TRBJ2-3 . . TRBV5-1 CASSLLGGGADTQYF TGCGCCAGCAGCTTGCTCGGGGGAGGTGCAGATACGCAGTATTTT
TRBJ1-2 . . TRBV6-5 CASSYSYVGAYGYTF TGTGCCAGCAGTTACTCGTATGTGGGCGCATATGGCTACACCTTC
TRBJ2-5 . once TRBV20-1 CSVGARETQYF TGCAGTGTTGGGGCCAGGGAGACCCAGTACTTC
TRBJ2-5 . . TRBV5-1 CASSFGYRASGETQYF TGCGCCAGCAGCTTCGGTTACAGGGCGTCAGGAGAGACCCAGTACTTC
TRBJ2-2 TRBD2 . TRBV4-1 CASSQAPAGGLRDGELFF TGCGCCAGCAGCCAAGCCCCCGCGGGGGGATTGCGAGACGGGGAGCTGTTTTTT
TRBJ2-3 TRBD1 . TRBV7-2 CASSLGTGGRSDTQYF TGTGCCAGCAGCCTAGGGACAGGGGGAAGGTCAGATACGCAGTATTTT
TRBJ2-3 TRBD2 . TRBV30 CAWTPRRVAGGDTQYF TGTGCCTGGACCCCCCGGCGAGTAGCGGGGGGTGATACGCAGTATTTT
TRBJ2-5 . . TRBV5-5 CASSPAGGVYQETQYF TGTGCCAGCAGCCCCGCCGGGGGAGTGTACCAAGAGACCCAGTACTTC
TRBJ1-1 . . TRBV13 CASRGGREAFF TGTGCCAGTCGGGGGGGCAGAGAAGCTTTCTTT
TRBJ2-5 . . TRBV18 CASSPRSTVKETQYF TGTGCCAGCTCACCTAGAAGTACGGTTAAAGAGACCCAGTACTTC
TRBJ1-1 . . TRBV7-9 CASSLAEGVEAFF TGTGCCAGCAGCTTAGCGGAAGGGGTTGAAGCTTTCTTT
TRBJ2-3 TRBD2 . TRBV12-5 CASAGGLAGVTDTQYF TGTGCTAGTGCCGGAGGACTAGCGGGGGTCACAGATACGCAGTATTTT
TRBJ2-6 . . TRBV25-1 CASSEVLPSVGANVLTF TGTGCCAGCAGTGAAGTACTGCCCTCTGTGGGGGCCAACGTCCTGACTTTC
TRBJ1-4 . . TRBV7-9 CASSPDFATNEKLFF TGTGCCAGCAGCCCCGACTTTGCAACTAATGAAAAACTGTTTTTT
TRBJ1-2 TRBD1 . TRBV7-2 CASTRDRGRRGYTF TGTGCCAGCACCCGGGACAGGGGGCGCCGGGGCTACACCTTC
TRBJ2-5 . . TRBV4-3 CASSQTELEETQYF TGCGCCAGCAGCCAGACGGAACTAGAAGAGACCCAGTACTTC
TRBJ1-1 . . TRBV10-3 CAIRGLGLNTEAFF TGTGCCATCAGGGGATTGGGACTCAACACTGAAGCTTTCTTT
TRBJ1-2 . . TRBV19 CASSIGRAGYTF TGTGCCAGTAGTATAGGCAGGGCTGGCTACACCTTC